Included here is one T cell receptor beta chain sequence, with context. The sample comes from a study of blood T cell repertoires in COVID-19. Study as a whole: Nucleic acid was either cDNA or gDNA, and it came from T cells, B-cell-depleted T cells, or PBMCs.

With 2 bases clipped from V and 5 bases from J, the junction kept 4 bases outside the gene matches. The CDR3 is made up of 14 amino acids. Germline CDR1 is MNHEY and CDR2 is SMNVEV (reference sequence). Repertoires were generated with immunoSEQ multiplex PCR, while TCRdb's copy carries only in-frame clones and drops some. Of 150,000 to 200,000 clones in the sample, 84% are singletons; the top ten hold roughly 8%. Specimen: peripheral blood. The source is a man between 35 and 55 years old who had recovered from COVID-19. The chain combines TRBV27 with TRBJ2-5; TRBD2 agrees at 8 bases. CDR3 in amino acids: CASSLTGGRETQYF. In DNA, the CDR3 is TGTGCCAGCAGTTTAACGGGGGGGAGGGAGACCCAGTACTTC.